This TCR beta chain was profiled in a study of T cell changes during pregnancy in multiple sclerosis. The J segment lost 8 bases and the V segment lost 3 bases, leaving 7 bases of the junction unmatched. From germline, CDR1 is SGHTA and CDR2 FQGNSA. This CDR3 is 14 amino acids long. Some clones are missing from TCRdb's copy, which holds only in-frame ones; the method was immunoSEQ multiplex PCR. The sample has about 70,000 clones; roughly 92% are singletons. This sample comprised peripheral blood, obtained in the second trimester of pregnancy. The sequence derives from a female donor in good health, enrolled as a control in a pregnancy study. V is TRBV7-2 and J is TRBJ2-1, with 7 bases aligning to TRBD1. CDR3 coding DNA: TGTGCCAGCAGCTTGGGGAGACAGGGCCATGAGCAGTTCTTC. Amino acid sequence: CASSLGRQGHEQFF. Supplemented by reference TRBV7-2 and TRBJ2-1, the full variable domain reads GAGVSQSPSNKVTEKGKDVELRCDPISGHTALYWYRQSLGQGLEFLIYFQGNSAPDKSGLPSDRFSAERTGGSVSTLTIQRTQQEDSAVYLCASSLGRQGHEQFFGPGTRLTVL.